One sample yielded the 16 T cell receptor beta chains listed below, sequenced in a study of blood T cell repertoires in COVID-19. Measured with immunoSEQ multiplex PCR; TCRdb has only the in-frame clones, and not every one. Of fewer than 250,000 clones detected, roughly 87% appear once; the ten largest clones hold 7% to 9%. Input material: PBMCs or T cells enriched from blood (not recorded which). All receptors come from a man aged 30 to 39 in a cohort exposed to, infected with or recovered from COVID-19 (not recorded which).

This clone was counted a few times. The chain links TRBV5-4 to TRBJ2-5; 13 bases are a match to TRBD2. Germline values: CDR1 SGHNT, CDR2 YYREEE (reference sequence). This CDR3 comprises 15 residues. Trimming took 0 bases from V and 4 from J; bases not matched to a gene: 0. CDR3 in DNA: TGTGCCAGCAGCTTGGGACTAGCGGGAGGAGAGACCCAGTACTTC. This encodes CASSLGLAGGETQYF.

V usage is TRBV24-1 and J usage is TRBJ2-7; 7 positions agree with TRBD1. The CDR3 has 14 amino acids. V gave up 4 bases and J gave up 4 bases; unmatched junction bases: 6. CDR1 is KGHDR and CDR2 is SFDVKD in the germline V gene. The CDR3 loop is CATSEPGGRYEQYF. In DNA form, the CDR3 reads TGTGCCACCAGTGAACCAGGGGGACGTTACGAGCAGTACTTC.

In nucleotides, the CDR3 is TGTGCCAGCAGTTCCGCTCAGGCCCAGTACTTC. Translation gives CASSSAQAQYF. The V and J genes are TRBV12-3 or TRBV12-4 and TRBJ2-5; D uncertain. CDR3 length equals 11 residues. V was cut by 4 bases and J by 9 bases, with 9 bases left in between.

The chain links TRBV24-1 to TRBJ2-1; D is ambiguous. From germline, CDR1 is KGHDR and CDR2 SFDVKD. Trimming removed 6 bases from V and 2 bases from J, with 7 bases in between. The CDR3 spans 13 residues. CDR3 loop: CATSLGPYNEQFF. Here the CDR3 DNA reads TGTGCCACCAGTCTCGGTCCCTACAATGAGCAGTTCTTC.

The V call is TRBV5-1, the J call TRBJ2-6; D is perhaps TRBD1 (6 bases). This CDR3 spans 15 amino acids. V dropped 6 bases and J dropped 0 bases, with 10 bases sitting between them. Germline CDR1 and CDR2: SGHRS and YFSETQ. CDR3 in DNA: TGCGCCAGCACCGTGGACAGCTCTGGGGCCAACGTCCTGACTTTC. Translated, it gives CASTVDSSGANVLTF.

CDR3 sequence reads: CASTWGVYSNQPQHF. CDR3 DNA sequence: TGTGCCAGTACCTGGGGGGTTTATAGCAATCAGCCCCAGCATTTT. The V gene is TRBV19, the J gene TRBJ1-5, with a weak D call TRBD1 (5 bases). CDR1 LNHDA and CDR2 SQIVND come from the germline V gene (reference sequence). The CDR3 has 15 residues. The V gene lost 7 bases and the J gene lost 0 bases, with 13 bases spanning the gap.

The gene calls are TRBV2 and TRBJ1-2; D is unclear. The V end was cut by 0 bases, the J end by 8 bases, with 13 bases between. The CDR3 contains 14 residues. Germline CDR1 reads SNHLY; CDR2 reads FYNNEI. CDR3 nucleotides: TGTGCCAGCAGTGAAGCAGTGACGGCGGGAGGCTACACCTTC. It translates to CASSEAVTAGGYTF.

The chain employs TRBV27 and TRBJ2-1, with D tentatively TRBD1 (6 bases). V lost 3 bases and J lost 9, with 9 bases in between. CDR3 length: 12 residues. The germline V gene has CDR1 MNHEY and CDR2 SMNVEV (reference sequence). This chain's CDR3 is CASSFQGTEQFF. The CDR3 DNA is TGTGCCAGCAGTTTTCAGGGGACTGAGCAGTTCTTC.

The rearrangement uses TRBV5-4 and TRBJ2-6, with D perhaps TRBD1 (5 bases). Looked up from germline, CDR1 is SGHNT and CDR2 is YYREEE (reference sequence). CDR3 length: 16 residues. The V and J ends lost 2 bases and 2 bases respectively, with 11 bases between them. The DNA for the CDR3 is TGTGCCAGCAGCTTACAGGACCGGGCTGGGGCCAACGTCCTGACTTTC. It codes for CASSLQDRAGANVLTF. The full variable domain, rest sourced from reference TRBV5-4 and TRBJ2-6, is ETGVTQSPTHLIKTRGQQVTLRCSSQSGHNTVSWYQQALGQGPQFIFQYYREEENGRGNFPPRFSGLQFPNYSSELNVNALELDDSALYLCASSLQDRAGANVLTFGAGSRLTVL.

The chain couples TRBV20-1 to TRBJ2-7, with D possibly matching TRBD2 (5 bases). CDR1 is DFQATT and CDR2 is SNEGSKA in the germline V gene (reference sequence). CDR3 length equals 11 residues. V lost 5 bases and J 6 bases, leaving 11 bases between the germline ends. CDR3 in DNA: TGCAGTGCTCTAACTAGAACCGAGCAGTACTTC. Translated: CSALTRTEQYF.

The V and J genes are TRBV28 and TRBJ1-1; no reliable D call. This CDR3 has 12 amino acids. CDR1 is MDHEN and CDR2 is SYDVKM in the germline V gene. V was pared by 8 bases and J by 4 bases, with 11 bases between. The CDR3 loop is CASSFEGTEAFF. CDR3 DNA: TGTGCCAGCTCTTTCGAGGGCACTGAAGCTTTCTTT.

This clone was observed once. DNA of the CDR3: TGTGCTAGTGCCCCGGGGGGGGCTGGGGCCAACGTCCTGACTTTC. It translates to CASAPGGAGANVLTF. This rearrangement joins TRBV12-5 to TRBJ2-6; TRBD2 agrees at 8 bases. J was trimmed by 2 bases and V by 7 bases; bases with no gene match: 4. The CDR3 consists of 15 residues. Germline lookup yields CDR1 LGHNT and CDR2 FRNRAP.

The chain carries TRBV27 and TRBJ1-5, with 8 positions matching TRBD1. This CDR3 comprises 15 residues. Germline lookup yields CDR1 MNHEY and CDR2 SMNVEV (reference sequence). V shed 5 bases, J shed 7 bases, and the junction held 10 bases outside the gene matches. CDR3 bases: TGTGCCAGCAGTACCAGACAGGGGATCACGCAGCCCCAGCATTTT. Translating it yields CASSTRQGITQPQHF.

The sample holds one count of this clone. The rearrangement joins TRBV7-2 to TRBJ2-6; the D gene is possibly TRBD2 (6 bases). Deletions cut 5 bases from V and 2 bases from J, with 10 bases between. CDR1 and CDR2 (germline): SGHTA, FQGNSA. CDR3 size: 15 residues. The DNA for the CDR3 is TGTGCCAGCAGCACCGGGGGTGCTGGGGCCAACGTCCTGACTTTC. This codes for CASSTGGAGANVLTF.

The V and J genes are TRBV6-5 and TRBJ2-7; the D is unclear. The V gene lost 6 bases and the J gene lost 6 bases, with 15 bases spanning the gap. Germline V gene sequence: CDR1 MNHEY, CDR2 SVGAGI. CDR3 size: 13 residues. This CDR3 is CASRVEVGFEQYF. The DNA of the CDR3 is TGTGCCAGCAGGGTGGAAGTCGGGTTCGAGCAGTACTTC.

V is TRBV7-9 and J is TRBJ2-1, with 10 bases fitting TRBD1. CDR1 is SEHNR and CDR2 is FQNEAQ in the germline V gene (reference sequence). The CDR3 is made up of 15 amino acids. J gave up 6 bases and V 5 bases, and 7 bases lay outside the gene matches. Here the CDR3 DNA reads TGTGCCAGCAGCGCACCGGGACAGGGGATCAATGAGCAGTTCTTC. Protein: CASSAPGQGINEQFF.